This T cell receptor (beta chain) is drawn from a study of T cells in Graves' hyperthyroidism and ophthalmopathy. The investigators amplified TCR beta CDR3 regions from RNA transcripts. A first-round RT-PCR of the TCR CDR3 used the HTBI primer set. Using its own MiXCR run on the multiplex PCR reads, TCRdb lists one record per CDR3 protein. The repertoire includes about 320,000 distinct CDR3 sequences, about 15% of them detected once, and around a third sits in the top ten. The study defined stable Graves' hyperthyroidism as no ophthalmopathy progression within 18 months. Broader study findings: Blood samples included most of the expanded thyroid clonotypes exceeding 0.001.

This clonotype was seen only once. Its antigen is currently unknown. From germline, CDR1 is SGHRS and CDR2 YFSETQ. The CDR3 runs 13 residues. Trimming cost V 4 bases and J 2 bases; bases outside gene matches: 3. The chain joins TRBV5-1 to TRBJ2-7, with 7 bases aligning to TRBD1. The receptor was derived from a man between 25 and 39 years old with Graves' hyperthyroidism. The specimen was blood. The CDR3 DNA reads TGCGCCAGCAGCGTCGACAGGGCCTACGAGCAGTACTTC. Its translation: CASSVDRAYEQYF.